A single T cell receptor beta chain is shown here with its context. V shed 3 bases, J shed 1 base, and the junction held 10 bases outside the gene matches. This CDR3 has 18 residues. In germline, CDR1 is MDHEN, CDR2 SYDVKM. Authors' processing steps: Estimated nucleated cell counts came from reference gene primer amplification. Clones were sequenced by immunoSEQ multiplex PCR, and TCRdb holds only the in-frame ones, with some missing. D and trimming were read from the DNA, whereas the V and J calls and clone size are those reported in that table. The sample lists 180,000 or so clones, approximately 86% occurring once. This sample was included in a study of blood T cell repertoires in COVID-19. In the study overall: PBMCs, B-cell-depleted T cells, or T cells were the source of the cDNA or gDNA that made up the material.

The specimen was peripheral blood. The chain links TRBV28 to TRBJ1-5, with 9 bases that match TRBD1. This clonotype originated in an older man with acute or convalescent COVID-19. For the CDR3, the DNA is TGTGCCAGCAGTTTGAGTGAATTCGGACAGGGGAGCAATCAGCCCCAGCATTTT. The encoded protein is CASSLSEFGQGSNQPQHF.